These 13 T cell receptor beta chains originate from one sample sequenced in a study of T cell changes during pregnancy in multiple sclerosis (dated by TCRdb to the late 2010s). Library preparation was by the immunoSEQ multiplex PCR assay. TCRdb's version of the immuneACCESS table is confined to in-frame rearrangements and falls short of the full clone set. An unresolved V gene accounts for under half of the shortfall where checked; the remainder is of unknown origin. Recorded for this sample are 45,000 or so clones; about 91% of them occurred a single time. 9% of the sample is in the top ten clones. Sequenced here: CD8+ T cells from peripheral blood mononuclear cells, sampled after pregnancy. The receptors originated from a female donor with multiple sclerosis, enrolled in a pregnancy study.

For this clone: Different DNA sequences within this sample yield the same CDR3. The chain employs TRBV29-1 and TRBJ2-1; TRBD2 aligns across 8 bases. The CDR3 covers 15 residues. V gave up 2 bases and J gave up 6 bases; unmatched junction bases: 9. Germline assignment: CDR1 SQVTM and CDR2 ANQGSEA. CDR3 region: CSVESGSLPRNEQFF. The DNA of the CDR3 is TGCAGCGTTGAAAGCGGGAGCTTACCCCGCAATGAGCAGTTCTTC.

J is TRBJ2-5 and V is TRBV5-1; TRBD1 matches 10 bases. The CDR3 runs 16 residues. The V and J ends lost 1 base and 2 bases, in that order; junction bases with no gene match: 5. Per the germline V gene, CDR1 is SGHRS and CDR2 is YFSETQ. The CDR3 here is CASSLRTGGRQETQYF. The CDR3, as DNA: TGCGCCAGCAGCTTGAGGACAGGGGGAAGACAAGAGACCCAGTACTTC.

The gene calls are TRBV29-1 and TRBJ2-1, with 8 positions matching TRBD1. Germline-derived CDR1 and CDR2 are SQVTM and ANQGSEA. J was trimmed by 4 bases and V by 8 bases; bases with no gene match: 7. The CDR3 length is 13 residues. CDR3 DNA: TGCAGCTCGTCAGGACAGGGTTACAATGAGCAGTTCTTC. This codes for CSSSGQGYNEQFF.

The chain employs TRBV6-4 and TRBJ2-1; 9 bases agree with TRBD1. CDR3 length equals 14 residues. CDR1 is MRHNA and CDR2 is SNTAGT in the germline V gene. With 5 bases clipped from V and 6 bases from J, the junction kept 5 bases outside the gene matches. The CDR3: CASSPGTGFNEQFF. DNA for the CDR3: TGTGCCAGCAGTCCCGGGACAGGGTTCAATGAGCAGTTCTTC.

The chain uses TRBV10-3 and TRBJ2-1; 11 bases agree with TRBD2. V shed 6 bases, J shed 7 bases, and the junction held 8 bases outside the gene matches. Germline V lookup: CDR1 ENHRY, CDR2 SYGVKD. This CDR3 is 15 amino acids long. In DNA, the CDR3 is TGTGCCATCAGAAAGACTAGCGGGGTCGGGAATGAGCAGTTCTTC. Encoded protein: CAIRKTSGVGNEQFF.

The rearrangement joins TRBV6-5 to TRBJ1-3; D is ambiguous. This CDR3 region has 15 residues. Germline V gene sequence: CDR1 MNHEY, CDR2 SVGAGI. Trimming shortened V by 2 bases and J by 2 bases, and 10 bases separated the two germline ends. CDR3 bases: TGTGCCAGCAGTTACCGGGAGTACGCTGGAAACACCATATATTTT. It codes for CASSYREYAGNTIYF.

This clone was picked up one time. The chain couples TRBV11-2 to TRBJ1-4, with D uncertain. This CDR3 is 15 amino acids long. CDR1 SGHAT and CDR2 FQNNGV come from the germline V gene. Trimming removed 2 bases at V and 0 bases at J, with 7 bases between. The CDR3 DNA sequence: TGTGCCAGCAGCTTACGTTTCGCAACTAATGAAAAACTGTTTTTT. Amino acids: CASSLRFATNEKLFF.

The V and J genes are TRBV7-9 and TRBJ1-3, with 9 bases aligning to TRBD1. This CDR3 comprises 17 residues. Per germline, CDR1 SEHNR and CDR2 FQNEAQ (reference sequence). Trimming at V came to 5 bases and at J to 3 bases, leaving 11 bases not matched to a gene. The CDR3 loop reads CASSPRTGEALGNTIYF. The CDR3 bases are TGTGCCAGCAGCCCGAGGACAGGGGAGGCTCTTGGAAACACCATATATTTT.

This clone was counted between two and nine times. The rearrangement uses TRBV5-6 and TRBJ2-7; the D is unclear. Looked up from germline, CDR1 is SGHDT and CDR2 is YYEEEE. V dropped 3 bases and J dropped 3 bases, with 7 bases sitting between them. The length of the CDR3 is 12 residues. CDR3 DNA: TGTGCCAGCAGCTCCCGACACTACGAGCAGTACTTC. Its translation is CASSSRHYEQYF.

The rearrangement uses TRBV6-4 and TRBJ2-2; 11 bases agree with TRBD2. Trimming took 0 bases from V and 0 from J; bases not matched to a gene: 9. This CDR3 region has 20 residues. Germline V gene data show CDR1 as MRHNA and CDR2 as SNTAGT. The CDR3 is CASSDSSGSGRAPNTGELFF. The CDR3 bases are TGTGCCAGCAGTGACTCGAGCGGTAGCGGGAGGGCCCCGAACACCGGGGAGCTGTTTTTT.

The genes are TRBV7-9 and TRBJ1-3; 8 positions match TRBD1. The V gene end was trimmed by 4 bases and the J gene end by 2 bases; junction bases not matched to a gene: 10. This CDR3 is 17 amino acids long. The germline CDR1 and CDR2 sequences are SEHNR and FQNEAQ (reference sequence). This chain's CDR3 is CASSSPPGQVPGNTIYF. CDR3 DNA sequence: TGTGCCAGCAGCTCGCCCCCGGGACAGGTTCCTGGAAACACCATATATTTT.

DNA of the CDR3: TGTGCCAGCAGGGGGACAGGGGCCTACGAGCAGTACTTC. It translates to CASRGTGAYEQYF. This sequence joins TRBV6-5 and TRBJ2-7, with 10 nucleotides matching TRBD1. The CDR3 totals 13 residues. V lost 6 bases to trimming and J lost 2 bases; unmatched junction nucleotides: 1. Per the germline V gene, CDR1 is MNHEY and CDR2 is SVGAGI.

This clone was observed a few times. This chain links TRBV9 with TRBJ1-1, with D perhaps matching TRBD1 (5 bases). Deletions cut 3 bases from V and 1 base from J, with 10 bases between. The CDR3 is made up of 14 amino acids. CDR1 and CDR2 (germline): SGDLS, YYNGEE. CDR3 DNA sequence: TGTGCCAGCAGCGGCTCCAGGGCGAACACTGAAGCTTTCTTT. Translation: CASSGSRANTEAFF. The variable domain in full, completed from reference TRBV9 and TRBJ1-1, reads DSGVTQTPKHLITATGQRVTLRCSPRSGDLSVYWYQQSLDQGLQFLIQYYNGEERAKGNILERFSAQQFPDLHSELNLSSLELGDSALYFCASSGSRANTEAFFGQGTRLTVV.